Below are 21 T cell receptor beta chains sequenced from a single sample in a study of cytotoxic CD8 clonotypes in ibrutinib-treated CLL. The protocol was immunoSEQ multiplex PCR, while the TCRdb copy is restricted to in-frame clones and leaves out a portion. Among 130,000 or so clones, 77% were seen once, and the ten largest hold approximately 30%. Source: PBMCs, taken after 12 months of ibrutinib treatment. The source of these receptors is a human donor with chronic lymphocytic leukemia.

The chain uses TRBV11-2 and TRBJ1-2; possibly TRBD1 for D (5 bases). Germline CDR1 SGHAT, CDR2 FQNNGV. This CDR3 region has 15 residues. Deletions cut 0 bases from V and 4 bases from J, with 12 bases between. The CDR3 region is CASSLDGAVSYGYTF. The DNA of the CDR3 is TGTGCCAGCAGCTTAGATGGGGCAGTCTCCTATGGCTACACCTTC.

The chain links TRBV7-8 to TRBJ2-2; D tentatively fits TRBD1 or TRBD2 (5 bases each). Trimming shortened V by 0 bases and J by 5 bases, and 19 bases separated the two germline ends. Germline CDR1 SGHVS, CDR2 FQNEAQ. The CDR3 is 18 residues long. The chain's CDR3 is CASSLAPYPGRVTGELFF. In nucleotides, the CDR3 is TGTGCCAGCAGCTTAGCCCCCTACCCGGGGCGTGTGACCGGGGAGCTGTTTTTT.

This sequence joins TRBV28 and TRBJ2-7, with D tentatively TRBD2 (6 bases). The CDR3 extends over 14 amino acids. The V end was cut by 4 bases, the J end by 0 bases, with 10 bases between. Germline lookup yields CDR1 MDHEN and CDR2 SYDVKM. The DNA of the CDR3 is TGTGCCAGCAGTTGGGGACTCCGCTCCTACGAGCAGTACTTC. Its protein product is CASSWGLRSYEQYF.

The chain employs TRBV4-1 and TRBJ2-7; D not resolved. The germline gives CDR1 MGHRA, CDR2 YSYEKL. This CDR3 is built from 14 residues. Trimming took off 1 base at V and 3 bases at J, with 10 bases between the two ends. In DNA form, the CDR3 reads TGCGCCAGCAGCCAAGCGGTTTTAGGCTACGAGCAGTACTTC. This codes for CASSQAVLGYEQYF.

This chain connects TRBV5-1 to TRBJ2-1; D remains unclear. The CDR3 is 12 residues long. Germline V gene lookup returns CDR1 SGHRS and CDR2 YFSETQ. Trimming pared 0 bases from V and 8 bases from J, leaving 6 bases between. In DNA form, the CDR3 reads TGCGCCAGCAGCTTGGTGGCGGATGAGCAGTTCTTC. As protein: CASSLVADEQFF.

V usage is TRBV7-6 and J usage is TRBJ2-2, with D perhaps matching TRBD2 (6 bases). Per germline, CDR1 SGHVS and CDR2 FNYEAQ. The CDR3 loop spans 14 amino acids. Trimming shortened V by 5 bases and J by 5 bases, and 12 bases separated the two germline ends. As DNA, the CDR3 is TGTGCCAGCAGCATTGGACGGGGGACCGGGGAGCTGTTTTTT. It encodes CASSIGRGTGELFF.

This sequence joins TRBV28 and TRBJ2-7, with D tentatively TRBD2 (6 bases). In germline, CDR1 is MDHEN, CDR2 SYDVKM. Trimming stripped 7 bases from V and 2 bases from J, with 12 bases between. This CDR3 is built from 13 residues. CDR3 amino acids: CASNFAGPYEQYF. CDR3 DNA: TGTGCCAGCAACTTCGCGGGACCCTACGAGCAGTACTTC.

This chain joins TRBV11-2 and TRBJ1-3; 10 bases are shared with TRBD1. V lost 5 bases and J lost 1; bases outside the gene matches: 5. The germline V gene encodes CDR1 SGHAT and CDR2 FQNNGV. The CDR3 runs 16 residues. CDR3: CASSHRDRGSGNTIYF. In DNA, the CDR3 is TGTGCCAGCAGCCACCGGGACAGGGGATCTGGAAACACCATATATTTT. Combining the CDR3 with reference TRBV11-2 and TRBJ1-3 gives the whole variable domain EAGVAQSPRYKIIEKRQSVAFWCNPISGHATLYWYQQILGQGPKLLIQFQNNGVVDDSQLPKDRFSAERLKGVDSTLKIQPAKLEDSAVYLCASSHRDRGSGNTIYFGEGSWLTVV.

This clone was seen once. The chain joins TRBV4-1 to TRBJ2-5, with TRBD1 identical over 8 bases. Germline CDR1 reads MGHRA; CDR2 reads YSYEKL. V shed 4 bases, J shed 5 bases, and the junction held 3 bases outside the gene matches. The CDR3 extends over 13 amino acids. CDR3 nucleotide sequence: TGCGCCAGCAGCCTCCAGGGGGCGGAGACCCAGTACTTC. Amino acids: CASSLQGAETQYF.

The chain uses TRBV6-5 and TRBJ1-1, with D perhaps matching TRBD1 (5 bases). Trimming removed 5 bases from V and 2 bases from J, with 12 bases in between. Germline values: CDR1 MNHEY, CDR2 SVGAGI. This CDR3 contains 14 residues. In DNA, the CDR3 is TGTGCCAGCAGTGACCTGGGGGGTAACACTGAAGCTTTCTTT. It specifies CASSDLGGNTEAFF.

This clone was detected once. The chain employs TRBV19 and TRBJ1-2; possible D gene TRBD1, 5 bases. Trimming took 3 bases from V and 5 from J, leaving 16 bases between them. CDR3 length equals 15 residues. Germline loops: CDR1 LNHDA, CDR2 SQIVND (reference sequence). The CDR3 sequence: CASSILRGADYGYTF. DNA for the CDR3: TGTGCCAGTAGTATTCTTCGAGGGGCCGATTATGGCTACACCTTC.

The CDR3 DNA follows: TGTGCCTGGACACCCTTAGGGCAAGGGGCTTACGACGAGCAGTACTTC. Translated, it gives CAWTPLGQGAYDEQYF. V is TRBV30 and J is TRBJ2-5; TRBD1 might be the D (5 bases). The end of the DNA is better explained by TRBJ2-7, so the J call may be wrong. Looked up from germline, CDR1 is GTSNPN and CDR2 is SVGIG (reference sequence). The CDR3 is made up of 16 amino acids.

CDR3 sequence: CAISDSRGPGEQYF. The CDR3 bases are TGTGCCATCAGTGATAGCCGGGGCCCAGGCGAGCAGTACTTC. The gene calls are TRBV10-3 and TRBJ2-7; D is possibly TRBD1 or TRBD2 (5 bases each). Trimming removed 3 bases at V and 6 bases at J, with 15 bases between. This CDR3 contains 14 residues. CDR1 is ENHRY and CDR2 is SYGVKD in the germline V gene.

This clone was recorded once. The chain links TRBV28 to TRBJ2-7, with a possible D match to TRBD2 (6 bases). CDR1 is MDHEN, CDR2 SYDVKM, per germline. The length of the CDR3 is 16 residues. V lost 2 bases to trimming and J lost 3 bases, with 17 bases between them. The CDR3, as DNA: TGTGCCAGCAGTTTAGGAGGGAGTCTAGGGGACTACGAGCAGTACTTC. Residues: CASSLGGSLGDYEQYF.

This sequence joins TRBV5-1 and TRBJ2-7, with a weak D call TRBD2 (5 bases). Per germline, CDR1 SGHRS and CDR2 YFSETQ. The CDR3 is 16 amino acids. The germline V and J ends were trimmed by 4 bases and 3 bases, with 20 bases remaining between them. The CDR3 loop reads CASSPTAASRNYEQYF. The CDR3 nucleotides are TGCGCCAGCAGCCCAACCGCGGCTAGCAGAAACTACGAGCAGTACTTC.

The CDR3 sequence is CASSEGTGRPYEQYF. The CDR3 bases are TGCGCCAGCAGCGAAGGGACAGGGCGGCCCTACGAGCAGTACTTC. The chain has TRBV5-1 and TRBJ2-7; 9 bases are a match to TRBD1. CDR3 length equals 15 residues. The trim removed 4 bases at V and 2 bases at J, leaving 7 bases unmatched. Germline V gives CDR1 SGHRS, CDR2 YFSETQ.

J is TRBJ1-5 and V is TRBV28; the match to TRBD1 covers 7 bases. There are 16 residues in the CDR3. The J segment lost 5 bases and the V segment lost 5 bases, leaving 12 bases of the junction unmatched. The V gene's germline CDR1 is MDHEN and CDR2 SYDVKM. CDR3 loop: CASSPYRGDSYQPQHF. CDR3 sequence (DNA): TGTGCCAGCAGTCCTTATAGAGGGGACAGCTATCAGCCCCAGCATTTT.

This clone was picked up a small number of times. This same CDR3 is encoded by further DNA sequences in the sample. CDR3 nucleotide sequence: TGTGCCACCAGCCAGGACAGGGTGGGCTATGGCTACACCTTC. Translation: CATSQDRVGYGYTF. The chain is built from TRBV15 and TRBJ1-2; 8 bases fit TRBD1. The CDR3 contains 14 residues. J gave up 4 bases and V 5 bases, and 6 bases lay outside the gene matches. Germline V gives CDR1 LNHNV, CDR2 YYDKDF (reference sequence).

This clone was observed a few times. The J gene is TRBJ2-7, the V gene TRBV19; the match to TRBD1 covers 9 bases. V gave up 3 bases and J gave up 2 bases; unmatched junction bases: 5. Per the germline V gene, CDR1 is LNHDA and CDR2 is SQIVND (reference sequence). The CDR3 covers 15 residues. CDR3 in amino acids: CASSIPGQGTYEQYF. In DNA, the CDR3 is TGTGCCAGTAGTATTCCGGGACAGGGTACCTACGAGCAGTACTTC.

This clone was seen a single time. This sequence joins TRBV4-2 and TRBJ2-1; D remains ambiguous. Per the germline V gene, CDR1 is LGHNA and CDR2 is YNFKEQ. Trimming removed 6 bases at V and 8 bases at J, with 26 bases between. The CDR3 length is 17 residues. In DNA, the CDR3 is TGTGCCAGCAGTCTCGCGACTGCCTGGACCCGGTATGATGAGCAGTTCTTC. This gives the protein CASSLATAWTRYDEQFF.

Ten or more counts support this clone. The chain uses TRBV7-6 and TRBJ1-6; D uncertain. V was pared by 4 bases and J by 0 bases, with 10 bases between. This CDR3 contains 16 residues. CDR1 is SGHVS and CDR2 is FNYEAQ in the germline V gene. In nucleotides, the CDR3 is TGTGCCAGCAGCTCCACAGAGAGCTCCTATAATTCACCCCTCCACTTT. This translates into CASSSTESSYNSPLHF.